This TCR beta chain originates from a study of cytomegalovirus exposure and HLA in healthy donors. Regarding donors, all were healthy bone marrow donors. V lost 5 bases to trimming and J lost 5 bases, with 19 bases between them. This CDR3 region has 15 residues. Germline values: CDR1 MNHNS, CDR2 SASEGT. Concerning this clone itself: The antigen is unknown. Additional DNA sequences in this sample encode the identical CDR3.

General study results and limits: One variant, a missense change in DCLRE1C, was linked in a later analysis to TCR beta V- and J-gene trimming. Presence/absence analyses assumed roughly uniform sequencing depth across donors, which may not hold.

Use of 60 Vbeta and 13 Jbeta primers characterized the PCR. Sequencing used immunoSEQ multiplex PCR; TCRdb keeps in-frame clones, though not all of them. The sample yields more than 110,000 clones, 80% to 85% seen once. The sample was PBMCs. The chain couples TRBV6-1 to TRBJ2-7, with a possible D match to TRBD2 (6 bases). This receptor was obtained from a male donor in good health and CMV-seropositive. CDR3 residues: CASSLGGIPQNEQYF. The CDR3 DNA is TGTGCCAGCAGTTTGGGGGGTATCCCCCAAAACGAGCAGTACTTC.